This note documents a single T cell receptor beta chain sequence. This entry is derived from a study of blood T cell repertoires in COVID-19. At the level of the study: Material from acute and convalescent COVID-19 was sourced from the United States, Italy and Spain. The analysed material was cDNA or gDNA that came from T cells, B-cell-depleted T cells, or PBMCs.

CDR1 is SGHDN, CDR2 FVKESK, per germline. After removal of 1 base from V and 2 bases from J, the junction contained 1 base not matched to a gene. This CDR3 has 15 residues. Authors' methods: The authors estimated nucleated cell counts from reference gene primer amplification. Using immunoSEQ multiplex PCR, the repertoire was profiled, and TCRdb retains in-frame clones only, with some absent. From that table come the V and J calls and clone size; the DNA was used to work out D and trimming. Counted here are under 200,000 clones, around 82% occurring once; the ten biggest clones make up around 2.1%. What was sequenced was peripheral blood. The source of this sequence is a woman of 80 years or more with acute or convalescent COVID-19. V and J are TRBV14 and TRBJ2-7, with TRBD2 matching 11 bases. The CDR3 DNA is TGTGCCAGCAGCCAAGGACTAGCGGGAACCTACGAGCAGTACTTC. It specifies CASSQGLAGTYEQYF.